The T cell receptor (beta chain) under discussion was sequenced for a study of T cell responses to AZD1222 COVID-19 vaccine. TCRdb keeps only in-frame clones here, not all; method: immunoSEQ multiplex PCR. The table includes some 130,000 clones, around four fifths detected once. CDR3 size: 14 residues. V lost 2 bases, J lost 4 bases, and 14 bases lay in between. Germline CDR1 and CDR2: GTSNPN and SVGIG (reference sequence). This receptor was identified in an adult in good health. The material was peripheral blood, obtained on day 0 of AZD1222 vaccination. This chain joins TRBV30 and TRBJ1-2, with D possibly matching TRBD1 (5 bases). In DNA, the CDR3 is TGTGCCTGGAGTCGGGGGGGGACCGTCTATGGCTACACCTTC. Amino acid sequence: CAWSRGGTVYGYTF.